This TCR beta chain was observed in a study of blood T cells in healthy people across ages. Primed by a sample-barcoded 5' primer and a J-beta primer mix, a second PCR proceeded for 7 to 11 cycles. One entry per CDR3 protein, called by TCRdb with MiXCR from the 5' RACE reads. The sample includes about a million distinct CDR3 sequences, 51% of them seen just once. Broader study findings: The lack of PBMC sorting stopped any conclusive naive versus antigen-experienced comparison.

This clonotype appeared a few times. Its specificity is unknown. Deletions cut 2 bases from V and 8 bases from J, with 13 bases between. This CDR3 has 14 amino acids. This receptor was identified in a woman aged 60-75 years in good health. The sequencing sample was made of blood. The V and J genes are TRBV12-3 or TRBV12-4 and TRBJ2-4, with D tentatively TRBD1 or TRBD2 (5 bases each). The CDR3 protein is CASSLTGTGYIQYF. The CDR3 coding sequence is TGTGCCAGCAGTTTAACCGGGACCGGGTACATTCAGTACTTC.